These T cell receptor beta chains were read from a single sample in a study of long-term antiretroviral therapy in people with HIV. Only in-frame clones appear in the TCRdb table, and some are missing; sequencing was by immunoSEQ multiplex PCR. The data contain about 25,000 clones, roughly three quarters of them singletons. The sequences come from unsorted PBMCs, collected 0.5 years after starting antiretroviral therapy. The receptor source for this set is a woman between 40 and 50 years old with HIV. Each CDR3 is given with its conserved first and last residue. The order of the fields is D gene, V gene, clone size, J gene, CDR3 DNA, CDR3 protein. D genes are given only for firm matches. Size tells how often a clone was seen (once, few, many) or the class of an expanded clone, and some rows leave it out.

-	TRBV11-3	-	TRBJ1-4	TGTGCCAGCAGCTTAGATGGGCTTAGATTGGCAGGTCGGGGTTTACTGTTTTTT	CASSLDGLRLAGRGLLFF
TRBD1	TRBV9	-	TRBJ2-2	TGTGCCACCCAGGGACAGGGGGACGCCGGGGAGCTGTTTTTT	CATQGQGDAGELFF
-	TRBV7-8	-	TRBJ2-7	TGTGCCAGCAGCTTCCGGGGCAGCTCCTACGAGCAGTACTTC	CASSFRGSSYEQYF
-	TRBV16	-	TRBJ2-7	TGTGCCAGCAGCCGCCGGGGGTATGAGCAGTACTTC	CASSRRGYEQYF
TRBD1	TRBV18	-	TRBJ1-2	TGTGCCAGCTCCCCCCTCCTCGGGACAGGGGGAATGGGTCCTAATGGCTACACCTTC	CASSPLLGTGGMGPNGYTF
-	TRBV4-3	-	TRBJ2-1	TGCGCCAGCAGCCAAGATTATCACGGTGTCCACAATGAGCAGTTCTTC	CASSQDYHGVHNEQFF
TRBD1	TRBV6-5	-	TRBJ2-3	TGTGCCAGCAGTTACCGACAGGGGTCTTCAGATACGCAGTATTTT	CASSYRQGSSDTQYF
-	TRBV10-3	-	TRBJ1-6	TGTGCCATCAGTGAGTCGGGGCGCAATTCACCCCTCCACTTT	CAISESGRNSPLHF
-	TRBV7-8	-	TRBJ2-1	TGTGCCAGCAGCTTGGGACGGGACAATGAGCAGTTCTTC	CASSLGRDNEQFF
TRBD1	TRBV6-5	large	TRBJ2-7	TGTGCCAGCAGTTACACGACAGGGGACGAGCAGTACTTC	CASSYTTGDEQYF
-	TRBV2	-	TRBJ2-3	TGTGCCAGCAGTGGACTAGTCCCAGATACGCAGTATTTT	CASSGLVPDTQYF
-	TRBV7-8	once	TRBJ1-2	TGTGCCAGCAGCTTAGTAGGAGGGTTTCGGAGCTATGGCTACACCTTC	CASSLVGGFRSYGYTF
-	TRBV11-2	-	TRBJ2-5	TGTGCCAGCAGCCCTCGGGAGGGGACAGGAACCCAGTACTTC	CASSPREGTGTQYF
TRBD1	TRBV6-5	-	TRBJ1-2	TGTGCCAGCAGTCTCCAAGACAGGGGAGAGGGCGGCTACACCTTC	CASSLQDRGEGGYTF
TRBD2	TRBV6-5	few	TRBJ2-1	TGTGCCAGCAGCTCGGGGGGGTCTGACAATGAGCAGTTCTTC	CASSSGGSDNEQFF
-	TRBV30	-	TRBJ1-2	TGTGCCTGGAGTGTACCCGGGGCCGAAGTCGGCTACACCTTC	CAWSVPGAEVGYTF
-	TRBV9	-	TRBJ2-1	TGTGCCAGCAGCGTAGCCCCAATCTCCTACAATGAGCAGTTCTTC	CASSVAPISYNEQFF
TRBD2	TRBV18	-	TRBJ2-1	TGTGCCAGCTCACCACCGGAAGGGCGGGGGGAGTTCTTC	CASSPPEGRGEFF
TRBD1	TRBV7-8	-	TRBJ1-2	TGTGCCAGCAGCTCATCGGACAGGGCCACATTCTACACCTTC	CASSSSDRATFYTF
-	TRBV7-6	-	TRBJ2-5	TGTGCCAGCAGCTTAGACTGGGGAGCGAGGGAGACCCAGTACTTC	CASSLDWGARETQYF
TRBD1	TRBV5-4	-	TRBJ2-2	TGTGCCAGCAGCTTGGGGACAGGGGCGAACACCGGGGAGCTGTTTTTT	CASSLGTGANTGELFF
TRBD1	TRBV19	few	TRBJ2-1	TGTGCCAGTGGTAACCCTTGGGACAGGGATCCCTACAATGAGCAGTTCTTC	CASGNPWDRDPYNEQFF
-	TRBV28	few	TRBJ1-1	TGTGCCAGCAGTTTAGTAGGGCCCCAATTTGACACTGAAGCTTTCTTT	CASSLVGPQFDTEAFF
-	TRBV7-9	-	TRBJ2-1	TGTGCCAGCAGCTTAGGAGGTAGCGACTTCTACAATGAGCAGTTCTTC	CASSLGGSDFYNEQFF
-	TRBV28	-	TRBJ2-7	TGTGCCAGCAGTTTATCTCCTGCGGGGGCCGAGCAGTACTTC	CASSLSPAGAEQYF
-	TRBV5-1	-	TRBJ1-1	TGCGCCAGCAGCTTGCCCCTACCTGGTGAAGCTTTCTTT	CASSLPLPGEAFF
-	TRBV30	-	TRBJ1-2	TGTGCCTGGAGGTCTGGGGACTCTTATGGCTACACCTTC	CAWRSGDSYGYTF
-	TRBV4-3	-	TRBJ2-7	TGCGCCAGCAGCCAAGGGACCGCAGGGTACGAGCAGTACTTC	CASSQGTAGYEQYF
-	TRBV5-1	-	TRBJ1-1	TGCGCCAGCAGCTTGATAGGGTCAGGGCCGAACACTGAAGCTTTCTTT	CASSLIGSGPNTEAFF
-	TRBV4-3	-	TRBJ1-6	TGCGCCAGCAGCCAAGTTACCGGTACTAATTCACCCCTCCACTTT	CASSQVTGTNSPLHF
TRBD1	TRBV6-5	-	TRBJ2-7	TGTGCCAGCAGTTACTCGTCGACAGGGGGACCCTACGAGCAGTACTTC	CASSYSSTGGPYEQYF
-	TRBV7-3	few	TRBJ1-6	TGTGCCAGCAGCTTAACGCCGTCGGTCCAAGATTCACCCCTCCACTTT	CASSLTPSVQDSPLHF
-	TRBV7-9	-	TRBJ2-2	TGTGCCAGCAGCTTGGGCGGCGCCGGGGAGCTGTTTTTT	CASSLGGAGELFF
TRBD2	TRBV6-6	few	TRBJ2-7	TGTGCCAGCAGTTACGTCACTAGCGGGGACCTGGCCGAGCAGTACTTC	CASSYVTSGDLAEQYF
-	TRBV6-6	-	TRBJ2-2	TGTGCCAGCAGTTACTCGAGGACCGGCAACACCGGGGAGCTGTTTTTT	CASSYSRTGNTGELFF
-	TRBV9	-	TRBJ1-1	TGTGCCAGCAGCGCCGGAGCGAACGTGAACACTGAAGCTTTCTTT	CASSAGANVNTEAFF
-	TRBV27	few	TRBJ1-6	TGTGCCAGCAGTTCGGCTGGGGAGAATTCACCCCTCCACTTT	CASSSAGENSPLHF
-	TRBV19	-	TRBJ2-3	TGTGCCAGTAGTATTCACACAGGGCAAGATACGCAGTATTTT	CASSIHTGQDTQYF
-	TRBV27	-	TRBJ1-1	TGTGCCAGCAGATGGGATATGAACACTGAAGCTTTCTTT	CASRWDMNTEAFF
-	TRBV6-6	few	TRBJ1-2	TGTGCCAGCAGTTATAACTATGGCTACACCTTC	CASSYNYGYTF
TRBD1	TRBV7-9	-	TRBJ2-7	TGTGCCAGCAGCCGACGAGGGACAGGGCAGGGGGAGCAGTACTTC	CASSRRGTGQGEQYF
TRBD1	TRBV28	-	TRBJ1-6	TGTGCCACAAGCCGGGGGAGGACAGGGGTTTCTTCACCCCTCCACTTT	CATSRGRTGVSSPLHF
TRBD1	TRBV28	few	TRBJ2-7	TGTGCCAGCAGTCTAACCGGGACAGCCTACGAGCAGTACTTC	CASSLTGTAYEQYF
-	TRBV6-5	-	TRBJ2-2	TGTGCCAGCAGTTACCGTGGGTCCGGGGAGCTGTTTTTT	CASSYRGSGELFF
-	TRBV9	-	TRBJ1-5	TGTGCCAGCAGCGCTGGGTTGGGGGCCGGTCAGCCCCAGCATTTT	CASSAGLGAGQPQHF